The TCR beta chain described here comes from a study of chemoradiotherapy in HPV16-positive cancers. Whole-study findings and limits: Non-HPV-specific T cells did not expand in tumors during treatment, whereas candidate HPV-specific clones and E7-related motifs did.

Sequencing used immunoSEQ multiplex PCR; TCRdb keeps in-frame clones, though not all of them. The data hold roughly 70,000 clones, with roughly 90% observed a single time. Comments on this clone: Its target is unknown.

This CDR3 has 16 amino acids. Samples were taken several times over chemoradiotherapy. This TCR was sampled from a human donor with HPV-associated anogenital cancer. This chain joins TRBV21-1 and TRBJ2-4; TRBD1 is the table's D call and was not checked against the DNA. TRBV21-1 is a known pseudogene. The source was blood, collected from a patient who underwent chemoradiotherapy. In nucleotides, the CDR3 is TGTGCCAGCAGCAAAAGGACAGGGTGGGTCAAAAACATTCAGTACTTC. Residues: CASSKRTGWVKNIQYF.